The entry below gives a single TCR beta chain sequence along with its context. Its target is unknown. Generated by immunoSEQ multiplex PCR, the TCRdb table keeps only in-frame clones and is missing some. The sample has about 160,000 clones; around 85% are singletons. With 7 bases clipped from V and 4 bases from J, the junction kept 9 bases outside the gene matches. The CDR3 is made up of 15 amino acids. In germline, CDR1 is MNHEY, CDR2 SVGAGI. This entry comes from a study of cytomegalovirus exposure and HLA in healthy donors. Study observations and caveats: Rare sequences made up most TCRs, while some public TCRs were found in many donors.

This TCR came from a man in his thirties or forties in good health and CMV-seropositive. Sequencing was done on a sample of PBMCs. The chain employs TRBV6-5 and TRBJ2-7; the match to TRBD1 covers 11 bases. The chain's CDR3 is CASTTGQGALYEQYF. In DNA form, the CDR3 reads TGTGCCAGCACCACCGGACAGGGGGCGTTATACGAGCAGTACTTC.